This record looks at one T cell receptor (beta chain) sequence and its context. Unique molecular identifiers were incorporated when the TCRbeta library was constructed. Via MiXCR, TCRdb re-called the PCR reads, giving one row per CDR3 protein. The sample lists 700,000 to 950,000 distinct CDR3 sequences, roughly 15% occurring once. These data belong to a study of T-cell reconstitution after alpha-beta-depleted transplantation in children. This CDR3 has 14 residues. Germline V lookup: CDR1 MGHRA, CDR2 YSYEKL. V was cut by 1 base and J by 4 bases, with 10 bases left in between. The sample in question was PBMCs, mostly from graft donor cells, obtained 360 days after TCRalphabeta/CD19-depleted stem cell transplant. V and J are TRBV4-1 and TRBJ2-5, with unresolved D. The TCR sequence derives from a male patient under 18 who had a stem cell transplant for acute lymphoblastic leukemia, so the T cells may come from the graft donor. The CDR3 loop is CASSQVSLVETQYF. The CDR3, as DNA: TGCGCCAGCAGCCAAGTGAGTCTAGTAGAGACCCAGTACTTC.